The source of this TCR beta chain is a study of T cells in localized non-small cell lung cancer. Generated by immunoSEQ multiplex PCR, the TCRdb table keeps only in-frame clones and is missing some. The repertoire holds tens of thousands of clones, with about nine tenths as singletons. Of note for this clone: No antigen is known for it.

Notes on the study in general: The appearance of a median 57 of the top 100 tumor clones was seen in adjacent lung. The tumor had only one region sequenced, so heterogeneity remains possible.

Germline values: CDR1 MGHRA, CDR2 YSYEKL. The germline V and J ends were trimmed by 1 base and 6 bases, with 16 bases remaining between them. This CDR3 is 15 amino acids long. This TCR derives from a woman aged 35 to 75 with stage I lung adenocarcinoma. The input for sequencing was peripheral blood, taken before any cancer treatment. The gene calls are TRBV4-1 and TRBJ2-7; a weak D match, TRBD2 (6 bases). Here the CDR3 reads CASSQASGPRGEQYF. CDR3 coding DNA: TGCGCCAGCAGCCAAGCAAGCGGGCCCCGTGGCGAGCAGTACTTC.